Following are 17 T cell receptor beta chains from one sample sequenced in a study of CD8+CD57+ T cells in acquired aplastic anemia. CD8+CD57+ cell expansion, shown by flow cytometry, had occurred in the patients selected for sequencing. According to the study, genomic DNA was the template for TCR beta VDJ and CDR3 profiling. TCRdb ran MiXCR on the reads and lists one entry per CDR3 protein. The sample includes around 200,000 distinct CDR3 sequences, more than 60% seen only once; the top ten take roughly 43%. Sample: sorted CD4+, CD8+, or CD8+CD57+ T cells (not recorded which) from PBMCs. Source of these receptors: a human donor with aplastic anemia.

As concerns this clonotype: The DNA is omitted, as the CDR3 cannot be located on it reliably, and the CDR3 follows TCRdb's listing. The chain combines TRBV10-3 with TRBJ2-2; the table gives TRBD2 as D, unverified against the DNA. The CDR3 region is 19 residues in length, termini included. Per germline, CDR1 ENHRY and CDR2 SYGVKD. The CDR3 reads CAISEPQAPRRQYFGELFF.

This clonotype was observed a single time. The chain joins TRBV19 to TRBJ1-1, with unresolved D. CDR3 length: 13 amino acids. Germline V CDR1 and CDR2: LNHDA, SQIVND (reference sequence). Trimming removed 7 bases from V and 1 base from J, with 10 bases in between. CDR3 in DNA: TGTGCCAGTAAGTCTTCTAGGAACACTGAAGCTTTCTTT. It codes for CASKSSRNTEAFF.

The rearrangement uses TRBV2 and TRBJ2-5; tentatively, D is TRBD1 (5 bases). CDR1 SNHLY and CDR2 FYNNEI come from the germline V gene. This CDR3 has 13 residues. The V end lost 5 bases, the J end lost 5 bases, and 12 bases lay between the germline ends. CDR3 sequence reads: CASSLDPGETQYF. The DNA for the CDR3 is TGTGCCAGCAGTTTAGACCCAGGGGAGACCCAGTACTTC.

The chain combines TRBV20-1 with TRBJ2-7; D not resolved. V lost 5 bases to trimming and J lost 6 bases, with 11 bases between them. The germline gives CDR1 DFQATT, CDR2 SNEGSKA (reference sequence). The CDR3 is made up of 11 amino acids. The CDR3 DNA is TGCAGTGCTCCTTCCAGCCCCGAGCAGTACTTC. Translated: CSAPSSPEQYF.

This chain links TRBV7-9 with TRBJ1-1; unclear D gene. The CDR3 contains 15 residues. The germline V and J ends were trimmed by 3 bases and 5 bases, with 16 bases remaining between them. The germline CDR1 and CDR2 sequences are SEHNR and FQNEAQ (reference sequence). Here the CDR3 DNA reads TGTGCCAGCAGCTTCAGTCGGGGAGGTGGGACTGAAGCTTTCTTT. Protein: CASSFSRGGGTEAFF.

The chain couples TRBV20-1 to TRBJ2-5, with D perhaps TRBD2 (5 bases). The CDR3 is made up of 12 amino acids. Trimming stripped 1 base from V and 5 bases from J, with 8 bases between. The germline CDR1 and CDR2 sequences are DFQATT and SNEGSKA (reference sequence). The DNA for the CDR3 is TGCAGTGCTAGAGGGACGGGGGAGACCCAGTACTTC. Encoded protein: CSARGTGETQYF.

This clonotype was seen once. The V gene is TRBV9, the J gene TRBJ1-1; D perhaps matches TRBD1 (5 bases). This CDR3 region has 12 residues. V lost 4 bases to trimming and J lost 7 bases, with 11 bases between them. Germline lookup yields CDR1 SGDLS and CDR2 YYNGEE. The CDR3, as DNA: TGTGCCAGCAGCCTGACGACAGATGAAGCTTTCTTT. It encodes CASSLTTDEAFF. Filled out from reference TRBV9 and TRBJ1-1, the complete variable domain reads DSGVTQTPKHLITATGQRVTLRCSPRSGDLSVYWYQQSLDQGLQFLIQYYNGEERAKGNILERFSAQQFPDLHSELNLSSLELGDSALYFCASSLTTDEAFFGQGTRLTVV.

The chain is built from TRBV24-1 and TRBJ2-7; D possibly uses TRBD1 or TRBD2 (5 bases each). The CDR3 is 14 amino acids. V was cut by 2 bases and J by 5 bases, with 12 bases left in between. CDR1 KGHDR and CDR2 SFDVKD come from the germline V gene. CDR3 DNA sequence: TGTGCCACCAGTGATTCAGGGCTTAGCGACGAGCAGTACTTC. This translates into CATSDSGLSDEQYF.

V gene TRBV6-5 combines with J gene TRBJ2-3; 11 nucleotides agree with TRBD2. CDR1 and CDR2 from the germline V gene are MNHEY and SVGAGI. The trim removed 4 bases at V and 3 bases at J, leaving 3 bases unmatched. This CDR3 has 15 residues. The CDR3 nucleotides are TGTGCCAGCAGTTTTAGCGGGGGGGAAACAGATACGCAGTATTTT. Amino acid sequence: CASSFSGGETDTQYF.

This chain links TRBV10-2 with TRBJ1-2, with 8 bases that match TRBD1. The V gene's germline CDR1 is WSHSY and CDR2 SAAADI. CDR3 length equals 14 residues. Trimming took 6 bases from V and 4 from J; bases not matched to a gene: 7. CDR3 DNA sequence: TGCGCCAGCAGGGAGACAGGGGCGCCCTATGGCTACACCTTC. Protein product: CASRETGAPYGYTF.

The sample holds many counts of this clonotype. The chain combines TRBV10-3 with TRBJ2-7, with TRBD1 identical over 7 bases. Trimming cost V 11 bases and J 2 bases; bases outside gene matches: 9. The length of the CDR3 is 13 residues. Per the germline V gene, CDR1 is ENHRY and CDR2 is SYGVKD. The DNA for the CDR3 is TGTGCCGCAACGACAGGGACCCCCTACGAGCAGTACTTC. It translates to CAATTGTPYEQYF.

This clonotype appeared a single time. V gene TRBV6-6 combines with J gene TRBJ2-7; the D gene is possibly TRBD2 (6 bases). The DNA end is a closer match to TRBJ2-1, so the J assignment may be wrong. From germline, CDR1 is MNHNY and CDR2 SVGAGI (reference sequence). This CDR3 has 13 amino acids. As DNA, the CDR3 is TGTGCCAGCAGTTACTCACTAGCCAATGAGCAGTTCTTC. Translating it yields CASSYSLANEQFF.

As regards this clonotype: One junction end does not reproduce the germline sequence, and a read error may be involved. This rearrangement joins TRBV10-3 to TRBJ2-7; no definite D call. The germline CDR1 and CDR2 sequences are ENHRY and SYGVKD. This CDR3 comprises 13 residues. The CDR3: CASSYGSISEQYF. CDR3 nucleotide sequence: TGTGCCAGCAGTTACGGGTCTATATCCGAGCAGTACTTC.

Written as DNA, the CDR3 is TGCGCCAGCAGCTTGTTAAGCGGGGGGGCTAGCACAGATACGCAGTATTTT. Its translation: CASSLLSGGASTDTQYF. V usage is TRBV5-1 and J usage is TRBJ2-3; 10 nucleotides line up with TRBD2. The CDR3 runs 17 residues. J lost 0 bases, V lost 1 base, and 5 bases had no gene match. The germline gives CDR1 SGHRS, CDR2 YFSETQ.

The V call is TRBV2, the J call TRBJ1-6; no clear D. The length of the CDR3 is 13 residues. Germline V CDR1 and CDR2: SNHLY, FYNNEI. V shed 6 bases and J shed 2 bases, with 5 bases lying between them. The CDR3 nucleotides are TGTGCCAGCAGAGGAACCTATAATTCACCCCTCCACTTT. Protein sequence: CASRGTYNSPLHF. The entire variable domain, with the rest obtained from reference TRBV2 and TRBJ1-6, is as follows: EPEVTQTPSHQVTQMGQEVILRCVPISNHLYFYWYRQILGQKVEFLVSFYNNEISEKSEIFDDQFSVERPDGSNFTLKIRSTKLEDSAMYFCASRGTYNSPLHFGNGTRLTVT.

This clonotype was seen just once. CDR3 DNA: TGTGCCAGTAGAGGCAGTGAAATCCTAAACTATGGCTACACCTTC. This encodes CASRGSEILNYGYTF. V gene TRBV19 combines with J gene TRBJ1-2; D unresolved. CDR1 is LNHDA, CDR2 SQIVND, per germline (reference sequence). CDR3 length: 15 residues. V gave up 6 bases and J gave up 2 bases, with 16 bases separating them.

The CDR3: CASSETGGGEQFF. CDR3 coding DNA: TGTGCCAGCAGCGAGACAGGGGGGGGTGAGCAGTTCTTC. The chain has TRBV5-4 and TRBJ2-1; TRBD1 aligns across 9 bases. The CDR3 extends over 13 amino acids. Trimming removed 4 bases from V and 9 bases from J; junction bases left unmatched: 5. CDR1 SGHNT and CDR2 YYREEE come from the germline V gene (reference sequence).